The table lists the clone carrying this T cell receptor beta chain with a few counts. Its antigen is currently unknown. Together with a sample-barcoded 5' primer, a J-beta primer mix was included in a second PCR lasting about 6 to 11 cycles. TCRdb re-called the 5' RACE reads through MiXCR, storing one row per CDR3 protein. The sample lists under 800,000 distinct CDR3 sequences, around 20% seen once, with more than 3% in the top ten. This record belongs to a study of blood T cells in healthy people across ages. The study, taken as a whole, reports: Because sorting was not performed, PBMCs prevented conclusive naive versus antigen-experienced comparison.

The V end was cut by 4 bases, the J end by 0 bases, with 12 bases between. This CDR3 region has 15 residues. CDR1 and CDR2 (germline): MDHEN, SYDVKM. Sequences were obtained from blood. The V call is TRBV28, the J call TRBJ1-1, with D unclear. The origin of this receptor is a man aged 65-85 years in good health. The CDR3: CASSSSRGLNTEAFF. The CDR3 nucleotides are TGTGCCAGCAGTTCCTCCCGTGGACTGAACACTGAAGCTTTCTTT. Filled out from reference TRBV28 and TRBJ1-1, the complete variable domain reads DVKVTQSSRYLVKRTGEKVFLECVQDMDHENMFWYRQDPGLGLRLIYFSYDVKMKEKGDIPEGYSVSREKKERFSLILESASTNQTSMYLCASSSSRGLNTEAFFGQGTRLTVV.